This TCR beta chain came from a study of Graves' ophthalmopathy and Graves' hyperthyroidism. Study-wide results and limits: Using 13 signatures, a model distinguished ophthalmopathy from stable hyperthyroidism, reaching around 88% sensitivity and approximately 81% specificity.

The study enrolled ophthalmopathy donors with moderate-to-severe activity, CAS ≥3, NOSPECS ≥4 and duration under 3 months. Pregnancy or lactation, uncontrolled infections and other autoimmune diseases were grounds for excluding patients. A volume of 8.5 to 10 ml of fresh peripheral blood supplied the PBMCs. CDR3 regions of TCR beta were amplified from RNA transcripts. First-round RT-PCR with HTBI primers preceded a second-round multiplex PCR. TCRdb reprocessed the multiplex PCR reads via MiXCR and lists one record per CDR3 protein. The sample has roughly 230,000 distinct CDR3 sequences, 20% to 25% seen once. Between the trimmed V and J ends, which lost 1 base and 0 bases, there was a span of 7 bases. The CDR3 runs to 14 residues. In germline, CDR1 is SGDLS, CDR2 YYNGEE. The table lists this clonotype with many counts. The antigen remains undetermined.

The source of this sequence is a woman aged 45 to 65 with Graves' ophthalmopathy. V usage is TRBV9 and J usage is TRBJ1-1; the D is unclear. The sample taken for sequencing was peripheral blood. The CDR3 sequence is CASSVSGMNTEAFF. In DNA, the CDR3 is TGTGCCAGCAGCGTATCGGGGATGAACACTGAAGCTTTCTTT.